The 15 T cell receptor beta chains listed next were all sequenced from one sample in a study of identical twins. TCRdb called the 5' RACE reads again in MiXCR, with one record for every CDR3 protein. The repertoire includes around 370,000 distinct CDR3 sequences, approximately 9.1% of them detected once, and approximately 8.9% sits in the top ten. The sample was naive T cells sorted from blood. Receptors were obtained from a woman aged 45-65 years in good health.

The gene calls are TRBV11-2 and TRBJ1-1; tentative D call: TRBD1 (5 bases). V shed 5 bases and J shed 4 bases, with 20 bases lying between them. Germline V gives CDR1 SGHAT, CDR2 FQNNGV. This CDR3 has 16 amino acids. The CDR3 sequence: CASSEGGRTRGTEAFF. The CDR3 DNA reads TGTGCCAGCAGCGAGGGCGGGCGGACGAGGGGCACTGAAGCTTTCTTT.

This chain uses TRBV14 with TRBJ2-5, with no clear D. CDR1 is SGHDN, CDR2 FVKESK, per germline. V was clipped by 1 base and J by 6 bases, with 6 bases between them. This CDR3 has 12 amino acids. CDR3 nucleotides: TGTGCCAGCAGCCAAGGGGTTAAGACCCAGTACTTC. It translates to CASSQGVKTQYF.

This clonotype turned up a few times. This chain uses TRBV4-2 with TRBJ2-7, with TRBD2 matching over 13 bases. The CDR3 contains 15 residues. The V and J ends lost 5 bases and 6 bases, in that order; junction bases with no gene match: 7. The germline gives CDR1 LGHNA, CDR2 YNFKEQ. CDR3 region: CASSSTSGRAGEQYF. The CDR3 nucleotides read TGTGCCAGCAGCTCTACTAGCGGGAGGGCGGGCGAGCAGTACTTC.

This clonotype was counted between two and nine times. The chain uses TRBV5-6 and TRBJ1-1; unclear D gene. Trimming removed 5 bases from V and 3 bases from J, with 8 bases in between. The CDR3 runs 12 residues. Per the germline V gene, CDR1 is SGHDT and CDR2 is YYEEEE. The CDR3 reads CASRKLYTEAFF. CDR3 bases: TGTGCCAGCAGAAAATTGTACACTGAAGCTTTCTTT.

This clonotype has ten or more counts. The chain joins TRBV3-1 to TRBJ2-5; D gene uncertain. The CDR3 length is 11 residues. Deletions cut 6 bases from V and 4 bases from J, with 6 bases between. Germline CDR1 and CDR2: LGHDT and YNNKEL (reference sequence). CDR3 sequence: CASRETETQYF. CDR3 nucleotides: TGTGCCAGCAGGGAAACAGAGACCCAGTACTTC.

This clonotype has a handful of counts. V gene TRBV5-1 combines with J gene TRBJ1-5; D uncertain. CDR1 is SGHRS, CDR2 YFSETQ, per germline. V lost 0 bases, J lost 0 bases, and 7 bases lay in between. The CDR3 is 15 residues long. The CDR3 region is CASSLEGLSNQPQHF. CDR3 in DNA: TGCGCCAGCAGCTTGGAAGGGCTTAGCAATCAGCCCCAGCATTTT.

V is TRBV10-3 and J is TRBJ2-7, with D maybe TRBD2 (7 bases). CDR1 is ENHRY, CDR2 SYGVKD, per germline. This CDR3 region has 14 residues. Trimming removed 6 bases at V and 2 bases at J, with 14 bases between. The CDR3 DNA reads as TGTGCCATCAGCCGGACGGGGGGCCCCTACGAGCAGTACTTC. It translates to CAISRTGGPYEQYF.

This clonotype showed up just a few times. The rearrangement links TRBV5-1 to TRBJ2-1; 8 bases match TRBD2. CDR3 length equals 18 residues. V was clipped by 3 bases and J by 2 bases; unmatched bases: 13. CDR1 SGHRS and CDR2 YFSETQ come from the germline V gene. CDR3 loop: CASSWRVAGSTTYNEQFF. DNA for the CDR3: TGCGCCAGCAGCTGGAGAGTAGCGGGATCCACTACCTACAATGAGCAGTTCTTC.

This sequence joins TRBV29-1 and TRBJ1-2; D unresolved. V was clipped by 3 bases and J by 3 bases, with 11 bases between them. The CDR3 is 13 amino acids. Looked up from germline, CDR1 is SQVTM and CDR2 is ANQGSEA. CDR3 sequence (DNA): TGCAGCGTTGAGCCGCAAAAGGACTATGGCTACACCTTC. This translates into CSVEPQKDYGYTF. Full variable domain (outside the CDR3, taken from reference TRBV29-1 and TRBJ1-2): SAVISQKPSRDICQRGTSLTIQCQVDSQVTMMFWYRQQPGQSLTLIATANQGSEATYESGFVIDKFPISRPNLTFSTLTVSNMSPEDSSIYLCSVEPQKDYGYTFGSGTRLTVV.

This clonotype occurred many times. The rearrangement links TRBV12-3 or TRBV12-4 to TRBJ2-7; 8 bases match TRBD2. The CDR3 runs 16 residues. Trimming took 4 bases from V and 2 from J; bases not matched to a gene: 10. Here the CDR3 DNA reads TGTGCCAGCAGTTCCCGATCTAGCGGGCTAACCTACGAGCAGTACTTC. Translating it yields CASSSRSSGLTYEQYF.

The J gene is TRBJ2-3, the V gene TRBV20-1; 7 bases fit TRBD2. This CDR3 has 14 residues. Per germline, CDR1 DFQATT and CDR2 SNEGSKA (reference sequence). V trimming: 1 base; J trimming: 2 bases; junction bases outside the gene matches: 3. Here the CDR3 DNA reads TGCAGTGCTAGAGGAGGGAGGGCCACAGATACGCAGTATTTT. Protein sequence: CSARGGRATDTQYF.

This rearrangement joins TRBV6-5 to TRBJ2-1; D may match TRBD1 or TRBD2 (5 bases each). The CDR3 consists of 16 residues. Trimming removed 2 bases from V and 8 bases from J, with 19 bases in between. Germline V gene data show CDR1 as MNHEY and CDR2 as SVGAGI. The CDR3 DNA reads as TGTGCCAGCAGTTACGCCGCCGGGGCACTTGGACATGAGCAGTTCTTC. Translated: CASSYAAGALGHEQFF.

The gene calls are TRBV24-1 and TRBJ2-7; D gene unclear. CDR1 is KGHDR and CDR2 is SFDVKD in the germline V gene. The CDR3 contains 12 residues. V was shortened by 4 bases and J by 9 bases, with 12 bases between the two germline ends. CDR3 residues: CATSDPLNGQYF. The CDR3 region has the DNA TGTGCCACCAGTGACCCCCTCAACGGGCAGTACTTC.

This clonotype showed up just a few times. This chain connects TRBV2 to TRBJ1-6; TRBD1 aligns across 8 bases. In germline, CDR1 is SNHLY, CDR2 FYNNEI. This CDR3 is built from 14 residues. The J segment lost 9 bases and the V segment lost 7 bases, leaving 8 bases of the junction unmatched. The CDR3 spells CASTNGQGGSPLHF. In DNA, the CDR3 is TGTGCCAGCACTAATGGACAGGGTGGTTCACCCCTCCACTTT.

This clonotype was found many times. The chain has TRBV15 and TRBJ2-1; 7 bases align to TRBD2. Trimming cost V 5 bases and J 4 bases; bases outside gene matches: 11. CDR1 LNHNV and CDR2 YYDKDF come from the germline V gene (reference sequence). The CDR3 has 16 residues. The CDR3: CATSSGRASGYNEQFF. The CDR3 DNA is TGTGCCACCAGCTCGGGGAGGGCCTCCGGTTACAATGAGCAGTTCTTC.